One TCR beta chain is described in this entry. The data derive from a study of blood T cell repertoires in COVID-19. Turning to the study itself: Both acute and convalescent COVID-19 samples were obtained from the United States, Italy and Spain.

This CDR3 contains 12 residues. V was clipped by 7 bases and J by 5 bases, with 12 bases between them. Method: immunoSEQ multiplex PCR; TCRdb's copy keeps in-frame clones and lacks some. The repertoire consists of tens of thousands of clones, with roughly four fifths occurring once and the leading ten covering more than 2%. The TCR sequence derives from a woman in her 70s with acute or convalescent COVID-19. The V and J genes are TRBV12-3 or TRBV12-4 and TRBJ2-7; D is perhaps TRBD2 (5 bases). The sample comprised peripheral blood. The CDR3 DNA follows: TGTGCCAGCAATTCCGGAGGCCACGAGCAGTACTTC. Amino acid sequence: CASNSGGHEQYF.